This T cell receptor beta chain stems from a study of cytotoxic CD8 clonotypes in ibrutinib-treated CLL. Germline CDR1 reads SGHRS; CDR2 reads YFSETQ. Trimming cost V 0 bases and J 6 bases; bases outside gene matches: 20. The CDR3 runs 20 residues. Of note for this clone: Other nucleotide sequences from this sample produce the same CDR3.

Data came from immunoSEQ multiplex PCR; TCRdb stores just in-frame clones and leaves some out. The table includes 150,000 or so clones, over 75% detected once. The V call is TRBV5-1, the J call TRBJ1-2; 10 bases align to TRBD1. The TCR originated in a human donor with chronic lymphocytic leukemia. The sequencing here drew on PBMCs, taken after 24 months of ibrutinib treatment. The CDR3 region is CASSLEFYRRDRGLGDGYTF. CDR3 nucleotides: TGCGCCAGCAGCTTGGAATTCTATCGTCGGGACAGGGGACTTGGGGATGGCTACACCTTC.